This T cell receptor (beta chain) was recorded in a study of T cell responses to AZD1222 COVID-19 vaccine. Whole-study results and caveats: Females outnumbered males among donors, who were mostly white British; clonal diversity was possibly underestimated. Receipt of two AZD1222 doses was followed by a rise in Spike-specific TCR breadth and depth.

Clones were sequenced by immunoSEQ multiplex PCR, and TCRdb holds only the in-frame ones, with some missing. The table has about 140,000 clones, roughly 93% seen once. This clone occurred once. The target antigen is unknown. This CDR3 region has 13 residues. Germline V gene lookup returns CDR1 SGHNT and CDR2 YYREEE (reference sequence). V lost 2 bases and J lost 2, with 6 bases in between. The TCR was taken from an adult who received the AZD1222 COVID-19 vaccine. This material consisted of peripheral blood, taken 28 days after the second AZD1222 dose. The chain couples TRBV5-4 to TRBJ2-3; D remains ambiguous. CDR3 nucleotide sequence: TGTGCCAGCAGCTTTCAATTCACAGATACGCAGTATTTT. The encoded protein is CASSFQFTDTQYF.